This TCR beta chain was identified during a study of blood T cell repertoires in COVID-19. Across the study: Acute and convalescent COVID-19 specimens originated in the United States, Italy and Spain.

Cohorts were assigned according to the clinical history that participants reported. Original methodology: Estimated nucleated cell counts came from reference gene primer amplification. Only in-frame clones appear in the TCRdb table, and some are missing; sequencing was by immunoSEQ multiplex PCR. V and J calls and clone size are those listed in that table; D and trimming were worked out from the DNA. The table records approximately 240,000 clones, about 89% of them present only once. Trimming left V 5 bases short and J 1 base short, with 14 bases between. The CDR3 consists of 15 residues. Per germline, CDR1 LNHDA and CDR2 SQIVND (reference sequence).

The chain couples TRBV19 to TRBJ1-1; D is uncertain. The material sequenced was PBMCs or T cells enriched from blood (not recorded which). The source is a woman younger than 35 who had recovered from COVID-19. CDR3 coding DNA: TGTGCCAGTAGTGGCCGACTGGGGAGGAACACTGAAGCTTTCTTT. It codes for CASSGRLGRNTEAFF. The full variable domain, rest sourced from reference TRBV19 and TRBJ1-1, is DGGITQSPKYLFRKEGQNVTLSCEQNLNHDAMYWYRQDPGQGLRLIYYSQIVNDFQKGDIAEGYSVSREKKESFPLTVTSAQKNPTAFYLCASSGRLGRNTEAFFGQGTRLTVV.